These 21 T cell receptor beta chains were sequenced from one sample in a study of shared clonotypes between healthy human individuals. Some clones are missing from TCRdb's copy, which holds only in-frame ones; the method was immunoSEQ multiplex PCR. The sample holds some 500,000 clones, almost 97% seen once. Sequencing was done on a sample of naive CD4+ T cells sorted from blood. Subset in this sample: CD45RA+ positively selected. Receptor source: a woman aged 25 to 45 in good health.

The chain carries TRBV7-7 and TRBJ1-5; D uncertain. Germline V gene lookup returns CDR1 SSHAT and CDR2 FNYEAQ (reference sequence). With 1 base removed from V and 5 bases from J, the gap between germline ends came to 6 bases. The CDR3 runs 13 residues. CDR3 sequence (DNA): TGTGCCAGCAGCTTAGGTCCCGATCAGCCCCAGCATTTT. It translates to CASSLGPDQPQHF.

V usage is TRBV7-8 and J usage is TRBJ1-6; perhaps TRBD1 as D (6 bases). Germline V gene lookup returns CDR1 SGHVS and CDR2 FQNEAQ. Trimming cost V 2 bases and J 9 bases, with 17 bases left between them. CDR3 length: 16 amino acids. The CDR3 is CASSLQGRPRGSPLHF. The CDR3 DNA sequence: TGTGCCAGCAGCTTACAGGGGAGGCCACGGGGTTCACCCCTCCACTTT.

The V gene is TRBV7-9, the J gene TRBJ2-5, with a possible D match to TRBD1 (5 bases). The CDR3 loop spans 17 amino acids. V lost 5 bases and J 3 bases, leaving 22 bases between the germline ends. Germline V gene sequence: CDR1 SEHNR, CDR2 FQNEAQ (reference sequence). CDR3 sequence (DNA): TGTGCCAGCAGCGAGAAGACGGCAGGGCGTTTGAAAGAGACCCAGTACTTC. Its protein is CASSEKTAGRLKETQYF.

This chain connects TRBV7-8 to TRBJ2-1, with 9 bases matching TRBD1. The CDR3 contains 15 residues. Germline V gene lookup returns CDR1 SGHVS and CDR2 FQNEAQ. The V segment lost 3 bases and the J segment 6 bases; nucleotides outside the gene matches: 6. CDR3 nucleotides: TGTGCCAGCAGCTTCCGGGACAGGGCTAGCAATGAGCAGTTCTTC. Translation: CASSFRDRASNEQFF.

The chain uses TRBV28 and TRBJ2-6; tentatively, D is TRBD1 (5 bases). V lost 6 bases to trimming and J lost 0 bases, with 21 bases between them. The length of the CDR3 is 19 residues. Per germline, CDR1 MDHEN and CDR2 SYDVKM. CDR3 DNA: TGTGCCAGCAGCAGTCCCCCAGGGTTCGATAGCTCTGGGGCCAACGTCCTGACTTTC. It specifies CASSSPPGFDSSGANVLTF.

V gene TRBV5-8 combines with J gene TRBJ1-4, with 10 bases fitting TRBD1. The CDR3 is made up of 19 amino acids. V shed 0 bases and J 3 bases; nucleotides not matched to a gene: 11. CDR1 and CDR2 (germline): SGHTS, YDEGEE. The CDR3 region is CASSLVWTGGKPANEKLFF. The CDR3 coding sequence is TGTGCCAGCAGCTTGGTCTGGACAGGGGGTAAACCGGCTAATGAAAAACTGTTTTTT. The full variable domain, with the rest looked up from reference TRBV5-8 and TRBJ1-4, is EAGVTQSPTHLIKTRGQQATLRCSPISGHTSVYWYQQALGLGLQFLLWYDEGEERNRGNFPPRFSGRQFPNYSSELNVNALELEDSALYLCASSLVWTGGKPANEKLFFGSGTQLSVL.

This chain links TRBV27 with TRBJ2-3; weak D call: TRBD2 (6 bases). V gave up 5 bases and J gave up 0 bases, with 18 bases separating them. CDR3 length equals 17 residues. Germline CDR1 MNHEY, CDR2 SMNVEV (reference sequence). CDR3 sequence reads: CASSTRVGGGSTDTQYF. CDR3 DNA sequence: TGTGCCAGCAGTACCCGAGTTGGGGGAGGAAGCACAGATACGCAGTATTTT.

The chain employs TRBV2 and TRBJ1-5; D is perhaps TRBD1 (5 bases). The CDR3 sequence is 14 residues long. Germline values: CDR1 SNHLY, CDR2 FYNNEI. V shed 1 base and J shed 11 bases, with 15 bases lying between them. Here the CDR3 reads CASSEGSWGSAQHF. The CDR3 region has the DNA TGTGCCAGCAGTGAAGGTTCTTGGGGGTCGGCCCAGCATTTT.

This chain links TRBV7-9 with TRBJ1-3; D may be TRBD1 (6 bases). The V end was cut by 5 bases, the J end by 1 base, with 12 bases between. Germline V gene sequence: CDR1 SEHNR, CDR2 FQNEAQ (reference sequence). This CDR3 is built from 15 residues. For the CDR3, the DNA is TGTGCCAGCAGCCGCAAACAGGGTTCTGGAAACACCATATATTTT. Encoded protein: CASSRKQGSGNTIYF.

V usage is TRBV11-2 and J usage is TRBJ2-5; D possibly corresponds to TRBD1 (5 bases). The CDR3 extends over 13 amino acids. Trimming took off 4 bases at V and 5 bases at J, with 11 bases between the two ends. The germline V gene has CDR1 SGHAT and CDR2 FQNNGV. In DNA form, the CDR3 reads TGTGCCAGCAGCTCGCAGGGTGGGGAGACCCAGTACTTC. Encoded protein: CASSSQGGETQYF.

The V gene is TRBV19, the J gene TRBJ2-6; D not resolved. V was trimmed by 5 bases and J by 0 bases, leaving 11 bases between them. CDR3 size: 16 residues. From germline, CDR1 is LNHDA and CDR2 SQIVND (reference sequence). The CDR3 DNA reads TGTGCCAGTAGTCCCGACCATAGCTCTGGGGCCAACGTCCTGACTTTC. Translation gives CASSPDHSSGANVLTF.

The rearrangement joins TRBV7-2 to TRBJ2-3; 7 bases map to TRBD2. The CDR3 runs 15 residues. After removal of 1 base from V and 4 bases from J, the junction contained 5 bases not matched to a gene. Per the germline V gene, CDR1 is SGHTA and CDR2 is FQGNSA. The CDR3 DNA reads as TGTGCCAGCAGCTTAGTCGCGGGAGCGGCAGATACGCAGTATTTT. It yields the protein CASSLVAGAADTQYF. Full variable domain (remainder filled in from reference TRBV7-2 and TRBJ2-3): GAGVSQSPSNKVTEKGKDVELRCDPISGHTALYWYRQSLGQGLEFLIYFQGNSAPDKSGLPSDRFSAERTGGSVSTLTIQRTQQEDSAVYLCASSLVAGAADTQYFGPGTRLTVL.

V and J are TRBV19 and TRBJ1-5; D is ambiguous. Germline CDR1 LNHDA, CDR2 SQIVND (reference sequence). The CDR3 sequence is 16 residues long. Trimming removed 5 bases from V and 0 bases from J, with 14 bases in between. Written as DNA, the CDR3 is TGTGCCAGTAGTTCACCTTTAAGGTATAGCAATCAGCCCCAGCATTTT. Encoded protein: CASSSPLRYSNQPQHF.

V and J are TRBV7-3 and TRBJ2-5, with 10 bases that match TRBD2. Per germline, CDR1 SGHTA and CDR2 FQGTGA. V shed 2 bases, J shed 11 bases, and the junction held 8 bases outside the gene matches. The CDR3 loop spans 14 amino acids. The CDR3 region is CASSLLAGAGEQYF. CDR3 DNA sequence: TGTGCCAGCAGCTTACTAGCGGGAGCAGGGGAGCAGTACTTC.

The rearrangement joins TRBV19 to TRBJ1-5; TRBD1 matches 8 bases. The germline CDR1 and CDR2 sequences are LNHDA and SQIVND (reference sequence). Trimming took 6 bases from V and 0 from J; bases not matched to a gene: 4. The CDR3 is 15 amino acids. The CDR3 bases are TGTGCCAGTAGGGGACAGGTTATTAGCAATCAGCCCCAGCATTTT. Protein sequence: CASRGQVISNQPQHF.

This clone appeared once. The chain combines TRBV5-1 with TRBJ1-3; possibly TRBD1 for D (5 bases). Germline-derived CDR1 and CDR2 are SGHRS and YFSETQ. The CDR3 is made up of 15 amino acids. The V gene lost 0 bases and the J gene lost 0 bases, with 7 bases spanning the gap. CDR3: CASSLATGSGNTIYF. CDR3 DNA: TGCGCCAGCAGCTTGGCTACAGGCTCTGGAAACACCATATATTTT.

The chain links TRBV5-4 to TRBJ2-2; the D is unclear. Trimming left V 1 base short and J 1 base short, with 5 bases between. Germline CDR1 and CDR2: SGHNT and YYREEE (reference sequence). The CDR3 consists of 14 residues. The CDR3 here is CASSLSGNTGELFF. The CDR3 nucleotides read TGTGCCAGCAGCTTGTCGGGGAACACCGGGGAGCTGTTTTTT. Based on the CDR3 plus reference TRBV5-4 and TRBJ2-2, the full variable domain is ETGVTQSPTHLIKTRGQQVTLRCSSQSGHNTVSWYQQALGQGPQFIFQYYREEENGRGNFPPRFSGLQFPNYSSELNVNALELDDSALYLCASSLSGNTGELFFGEGSRLTVL.

The V call is TRBV7-8, the J call TRBJ2-2; 8 nucleotides agree with TRBD1. After removal of 2 bases from V and 0 bases from J, the junction contained 8 bases not matched to a gene. The length of the CDR3 is 18 residues. Germline values: CDR1 SGHVS, CDR2 FQNEAQ. The CDR3 nucleotides are TGTGCCAGCAGCTTAAGGGACAGGTCCCCCGCGAACACCGGGGAGCTGTTTTTT. The encoded protein is CASSLRDRSPANTGELFF. The variable domain in full, completed from reference TRBV7-8 and TRBJ2-2, reads GAGVSQSPRYKVAKRGQDVALRCDPISGHVSLFWYQQALGQGPEFLTYFQNEAQLDKSGLPSDRFFAERPEGSVSTLKIQRTQQEDSAVYLCASSLRDRSPANTGELFFGEGSRLTVL.

This sequence joins TRBV5-1 and TRBJ1-4; D not certain. This CDR3 has 16 residues. With 2 bases removed from V and 1 base from J, the gap between germline ends came to 12 bases. Germline V gene data show CDR1 as SGHRS and CDR2 as YFSETQ. Here the CDR3 DNA reads TGCGCCAGCAGCTTCGGTACCGACGGAACTAATGAAAAACTGTTTTTT. Amino acid sequence: CASSFGTDGTNEKLFF.

The chain joins TRBV28 to TRBJ2-3, with 9 bases matching TRBD2. The CDR3 is made up of 18 amino acids. Germline V gives CDR1 MDHEN, CDR2 SYDVKM. J gave up 2 bases and V 6 bases, and 15 bases lay outside the gene matches. Written as DNA, the CDR3 is TGTGCCAGCAGCCCATGGAGCGGGAGGTCGTTGAACACAGATACGCAGTATTTT. This translates into CASSPWSGRSLNTDTQYF.

This chain's CDR3 is CASSPGTEDTIYF. CDR3 nucleotides: TGTGCCAGCTCACCAGGGACAGAGGACACCATATATTTT. The chain uses TRBV18 and TRBJ1-3; the match to TRBD1 covers 7 bases. The CDR3 is 13 residues long. CDR1 is KGHSH, CDR2 LQKENI, per germline. The V segment lost 2 bases and the J segment 8 bases; nucleotides outside the gene matches: 3.